Listed below are T cell receptor beta chains from one sample, sequenced in a study of T cell responses to AZD1222 COVID-19 vaccine. Sequencing used immunoSEQ multiplex PCR; TCRdb keeps in-frame clones, though not all of them. The sample carries 140,000 to 150,000 clones, roughly 92% recorded once. The specimen comprised peripheral blood, sampled 28 days after the second AZD1222 dose. Every receptor here comes from an adult who received the AZD1222 COVID-19 vaccine. Each CDR3 is given with its conserved first and last residue. A D gene is named only where the DNA matches it firmly. Not every row has a clone size; where given, it reads once, few, many or a size class.

cdr3_aa	cdr3_nt	v_call	j_call	d_call	clone_size
CASSFGVFQETQYF	TGTGCCAGCAGCTTCGGCGTATTCCAAGAGACCCAGTACTTC	TRBV7-9	TRBJ2-5	-	-
CASTGLNTDTQYF	TGTGCCAGCACCGGACTAAACACAGATACGCAGTATTTT	TRBV28	TRBJ2-3	-	-
CASSRGLGRPTGDEQYF	TGTGCCAGCAGCCGGGGTCTGGGGCGCCCCACGGGGGACGAGCAGTACTTC	TRBV7-9	TRBJ2-7	-	-
CASSLSQGDSPLHF	TGTGCCAGCAGCTTAAGTCAGGGCGATTCACCCCTCCACTTT	TRBV7-8	TRBJ1-6	-	-
CAISDFGELFF	TGTGCCATCAGTGACTTCGGGGAGCTGTTTTTT	TRBV10-3	TRBJ2-2	-	-
CASSYMGGHTGELFF	TGTGCCAGCAGTTACATGGGGGGCCACACCGGGGAGCTGTTTTTT	TRBV6-5	TRBJ2-2	-	-
CASSYSWDSSPGELFF	TGTGCCAGCAGTTACTCTTGGGACAGCTCCCCCGGGGAGCTGTTTTTT	TRBV6-5	TRBJ2-2	TRBD1	-
CASSIAQEMGKMREQYF	TGTGCCAGTAGTATCGCTCAAGAGATGGGGAAGATGAGGGAGCAGTACTTC	TRBV19	TRBJ2-7	-	-
CASSYSFGSYGYTF	TGTGCCAGCAGTTACTCGTTCGGCAGCTATGGCTACACCTTC	TRBV6-6	TRBJ1-2	-	-
CASSRSGAGEAFF	TGTGCCAGCAGCCGCTCCGGGGCAGGTGAAGCTTTCTTT	TRBV6-5	TRBJ1-1	-	few
CASSLGRTRTDTQYF	TGTGCCAGCAGTTTGGGGAGAACCCGCACAGATACGCAGTATTTT	TRBV27	TRBJ2-3	-	-
CASSLDGNQPQHF	TGTGCCAGCAGCTTAGACGGCAATCAGCCCCAGCATTTT	TRBV11-1	TRBJ1-5	-	-
CASSERGANEKLFF	TGTGCCAGCAGCGAACGGGGGGCTAATGAAAAACTGTTTTTT	TRBV14	TRBJ1-4	-	-
CASSYRTGNTDTQYF	TGTGCCAGCAGTTACAGGACAGGGAACACAGATACGCAGTATTTT	TRBV6-5	TRBJ2-3	TRBD1	-
CASSQGRYGYTF	TGTGCCAGCAGCCAAGGGAGATATGGCTACACCTTC	TRBV4-2	TRBJ1-2	-	-
CSVEVRDRVGELFF	TGCAGCGTTGAAGTCCGGGACAGGGTGGGGGAGCTGTTTTTT	TRBV29-1	TRBJ2-2	TRBD1	-
CASSVGRGPTDTQYF	TGTGCCAGCAGTGTCGGCCGAGGCCCCACAGATACGCAGTATTTT	TRBV6-4	TRBJ2-3	-	few
CASSPNGVYEQYF	TGTGCCAGCAGCCCCAATGGAGTCTACGAGCAGTACTTC	TRBV7-2	TRBJ2-7	-	-
CASRVGGTEAFF	TGCGCCAGCAGAGTTGGTGGAACTGAAGCTTTCTTT	TRBV5-1	TRBJ1-1	-	-
CASSYLGHTEAFF	TGTGCCAGCAGTTACTTGGGACACACTGAAGCTTTCTTT	TRBV6-5	TRBJ1-1	-	-
CASSTGGYRTEAFF	TGTGCCAGCAGTACGGGGGGTTATCGCACTGAAGCTTTCTTT	TRBV6-5	TRBJ1-1	-	-
CATLPKGNTEAFF	TGTGCCACCCTTCCCAAGGGGAACACTGAAGCTTTCTTT	TRBV5-4	TRBJ1-1	-	-
CASSFGPLQETQYF	TGTGCCAGCAGCTTTGGACCCCTCCAAGAGACCCAGTACTTC	TRBV7-2	TRBJ2-5	-	-
CASSRLAGGTYNEQFF	TGTGCCAGCAGCCGGCTAGCGGGAGGGACCTACAATGAGCAGTTCTTC	TRBV7-7	TRBJ2-1	TRBD2	-
CASSRAWGLYEQYF	TGTGCCAGCAGCCGCGCGTGGGGCCTCTACGAGCAGTACTTC	TRBV7-9	TRBJ2-7	-	-
CAITGEPGGYTF	TGTGCCATCACCGGGGAGCCGGGGGGCTACACCTTC	TRBV10-3	TRBJ1-2	-	few
CATSDPYALKVAETQYF	TGTGCCACCAGTGATCCCTATGCGCTGAAGGTCGCGGAGACCCAGTACTTC	TRBV24-1	TRBJ2-5	-	-
CASSRTGTVNYGYTF	TGTGCCAGCTCACGGACGGGGACAGTTAACTATGGCTACACCTTC	TRBV18	TRBJ1-2	TRBD1	-
CASSDGWRGANTEAFF	TGTGCCAGCAGTGATGGGTGGAGGGGGGCGAACACTGAAGCTTTCTTT	TRBV6-1	TRBJ1-1	-	-
CSVEAGADSGNTIYF	TGCAGCGTTGAAGCCGGGGCCGACTCTGGAAACACCATATATTTT	TRBV29-1	TRBJ1-3	-	-
CASSPPPGRGEGYTF	TGTGCCAGCAGTCCACCCCCGGGACGAGGGGAAGGCTACACCTTC	TRBV28	TRBJ1-2	-	-
CASSIGQGRYGYTF	TGTGCCAGTAGTATAGGTCAGGGTCGGTATGGCTACACCTTC	TRBV19	TRBJ1-2	-	-
CASSYSRPPGQETQYF	TGTGCCAGCAGTTACTCGAGGCCGCCCGGGCAAGAGACCCAGTACTTC	TRBV6-5	TRBJ2-5	-	once
CSGREGNEQFF	TGCAGCGGAAGGGAGGGCAATGAGCAGTTCTTC	TRBV29-1	TRBJ2-1	TRBD2	-
CASTTGGETQYF	TGTGCCAGTACGACAGGGGGGGAGACCCAGTACTTC	TRBV25-1	TRBJ2-5	TRBD1	-
CASSARTGGNEKLFF	TGTGCCAGTAGTGCGCGGACAGGGGGGAATGAAAAACTGTTTTTT	TRBV19	TRBJ1-4	TRBD1	-
CASSLLGQREQYF	TGCGCCAGCAGCTTGTTGGGACAGCGCGAGCAGTACTTC	TRBV5-1	TRBJ2-7	TRBD1	-
CASRLIAVSYEQYF	TGTGCCAGTCGCTTGATCGCAGTCTCCTACGAGCAGTACTTC	TRBV6-5	TRBJ2-7	-	-
CASSLGPGAPTYEQYF	TGTGCCAGCAGCTTAGGTCCCGGGGCGCCCACCTACGAGCAGTACTTC	TRBV7-2	TRBJ2-7	-	-
CASSLTVGNSPLHF	TGTGCCAGCAGCCTGACAGTGGGTAATTCACCCCTCCACTTT	TRBV6-2/TRBV6-3	TRBJ1-6	-	-
CSGKEGSGAFF	TGCAGCGGGAAGGAGGGGTCGGGAGCTTTCTTT	TRBV29-1	TRBJ1-1	-	-
CASKPDASSGLYEQYF	TGTGCCAGCAAACCCGACGCGTCTAGCGGGCTCTACGAGCAGTACTTC	TRBV7-2	TRBJ2-7	TRBD2	-
CASSPAGPTGAGELFF	TGTGCCAGCAGCCCAGCGGGACCCACCGGAGCCGGGGAGCTGTTTTTT	TRBV5-8	TRBJ2-2	TRBD2	-
CASSTRTSGSETQYF	TGTGCCAGCAGCACCCGGACTAGTGGGTCAGAGACCCAGTACTTC	TRBV11-3	TRBJ2-5	TRBD2	-
CASSVEPTAGNTIYF	TGTGCCAGCAGCGTAGAGCCTACCGCTGGAAACACCATATATTTT	TRBV9	TRBJ1-3	-	-
CATSTRQETQYF	TGTGCCACCTCGACACGGCAAGAGACCCAGTACTTC	TRBV6-5	TRBJ2-5	-	-
CASSSGPGTEAFF	TGTGCCAGCAGTTCGGGTCCGGGCACTGAAGCTTTCTTT	TRBV12-3/TRBV12-4	TRBJ1-1	-	-
CASVLGGATGNTIYF	TGTGCCAGTGTCTTGGGGGGAGCTACTGGAAACACCATATATTTT	TRBV19	TRBJ1-3	-	-
CASSILYGSGATGELFF	TGTGCCAGTAGTATTTTATATGGATCAGGGGCGACCGGGGAGCTGTTTTTT	TRBV19	TRBJ2-2	-	-
CSVGALTDTQYF	TGCAGCGTGGGGGCTCTCACAGATACGCAGTATTTT	TRBV29-1	TRBJ2-3	-	-
CASSYGGGVGQPQHF	TGTGCCAGCAGTTACGGCGGGGGCGTCGGTCAGCCCCAGCATTTT	TRBV6-5	TRBJ1-5	-	-
CASSLTSNTEAFF	TGTGCCAGCAGCTTGACATCGAACACTGAAGCTTTCTTT	TRBV7-9	TRBJ1-1	-	-
CASSPPEQNGQPQHF	TGTGCCAGCTCACCACCGGAACAGAATGGTCAGCCCCAGCATTTT	TRBV18	TRBJ1-5	-	-